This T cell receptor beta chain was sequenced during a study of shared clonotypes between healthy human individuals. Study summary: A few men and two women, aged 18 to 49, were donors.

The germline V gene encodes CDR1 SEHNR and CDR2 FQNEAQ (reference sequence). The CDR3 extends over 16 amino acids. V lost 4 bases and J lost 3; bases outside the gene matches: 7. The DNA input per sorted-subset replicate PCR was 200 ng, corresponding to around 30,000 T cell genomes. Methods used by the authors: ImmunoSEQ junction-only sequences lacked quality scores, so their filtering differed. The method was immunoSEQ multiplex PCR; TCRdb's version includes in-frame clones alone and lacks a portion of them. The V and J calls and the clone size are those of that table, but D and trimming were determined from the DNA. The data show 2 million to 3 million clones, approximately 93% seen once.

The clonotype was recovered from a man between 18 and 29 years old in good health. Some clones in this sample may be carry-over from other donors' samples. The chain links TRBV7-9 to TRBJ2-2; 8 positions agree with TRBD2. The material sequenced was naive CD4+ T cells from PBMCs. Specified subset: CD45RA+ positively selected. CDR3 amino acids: CASSSTTSAYTGELFF. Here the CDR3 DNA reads TGTGCCAGCAGCTCCACGACTAGCGCCTACACCGGGGAGCTGTTTTTT.